The rows below give T cell receptor beta chains drawn from one sample of a study of T cell repertoires in cytomegalovirus infection. Each CDR3 protein gets one entry after TCRdb re-called the reads with MiXCR. The sample holds about half a million distinct CDR3 sequences; around 30% are singletons and the top ten take under 20%. These receptors' antigens are unknown. The sample consisted of cultured PBMCs, taken from culture after CMV antigen stimulation. All receptors come from a human donor in good health (CMV status not recorded). Some clones in this sample may be carry-over from other donors' samples. The CDR3 runs from the conserved cysteine through the conserved F or W. Each record gives: J gene, V gene, CDR3 length, CDR3 protein.

TRBJ1-1	TRBV7-2	18	CASSFAGQGIWMNTEAFF
TRBJ2-6	TRBV20-1	15	CSARVPDSGANVLTF
TRBJ1-4	TRBV19	15	CASSIRRVGGEKLFF
TRBJ1-1	TRBV7-2	14	CASSSNLGHTEAFF
TRBJ2-1	TRBV5-4	15	CASSQSALRGGEQFF
TRBJ2-3	TRBV7-9	14	CASSFGQAADTQYF
TRBJ2-3	TRBV10-3	13	CATRTDSTDTQYF
TRBJ1-2	TRBV4-1	12	CASRHSGYGYTF
TRBJ2-5	TRBV7-2	15	CASSFPTSGVETQYF
TRBJ2-1	TRBV30	11	CAGRTYNEQFF
TRBJ2-2	TRBV6-2/TRBV6-3	15	CASSWGLTNTGELFF
TRBJ2-7	TRBV4-3	15	CASSQAAGGRSEQYF
TRBJ2-2	TRBV7-2	13	CASSVQITGELFF
TRBJ2-3	TRBV6-2/TRBV6-3	16	CASSSGLAGARDTQYF
TRBJ1-4	TRBV7-8	14	CASSFGGWGEKLFF
TRBJ2-3	TRBV7-8	13	CASSPDRIITQYF
TRBJ2-1	TRBV12-5	15	CASGPGLAGYNEQFF
TRBJ2-1	TRBV28	13	CASSPGSTNEQFF
TRBJ2-1	TRBV20-1	15	CSAIESGSSYNEQFF
TRBJ2-3	TRBV29-1	14	CSVNNAGGADTQYF
TRBJ1-1	TRBV4-1	15	CASSRVQGAVTEAFF
TRBJ2-2	TRBV5-4	16	CASSPLGTRNTGELFF
TRBJ2-3	TRBV7-2	15	CASSLQTGSTDTQYF
TRBJ2-1	TRBV7-3	15	CTSSPIRGGRSEQFF
TRBJ2-7	TRBV10-2	12	CASSGQRYEQYF
TRBJ1-5	TRBV10-3	14	CTTRSGDSNQPQHF
TRBJ1-2	TRBV19	16	CASSPGQGPTNYGYTF
TRBJ2-7	TRBV9	16	CASSVDPGSGPYEQYF
TRBJ2-7	TRBV2	14	CASSENGSEYEQYF
TRBJ1-5	TRBV7-9	17	CASSFAGGWDSNQPQHF
TRBJ1-3	TRBV7-2	14	CASSPGVPGNTIYF
TRBJ1-5	TRBV6-5	17	CASSYSRAESSNQPQHF
TRBJ2-7	TRBV11-2	13	CASSRDRDNEQYF
TRBJ2-1	TRBV27	13	CASASGSRWGQFF
TRBJ2-3	TRBV7-2	14	CASSLDRTADTQYF
TRBJ1-6	TRBV7-8	18	CASSLVQGGSSYNSPLHF
TRBJ2-5	TRBV6-2/TRBV6-3	15	CASSYEASGSETQYF
TRBJ2-5	TRBV20-1	14	CSAQTTGHQETQYF
TRBJ2-1	TRBV7-6	14	CASSLWAGENEQFF
TRBJ2-5	TRBV2	13	CASSDREVETQYF
TRBJ2-2	TRBV11-3	15	CASSLDLTGAGELFF
TRBJ1-5	TRBV29-1	13	CSVAGDSNQPQHF